Here is one T cell receptor (beta chain) with its context. Its antigen is currently unknown. These data belong to a study of T-cell reconstitution after alpha-beta-depleted transplantation in children. Germline CDR1 DFQATT, CDR2 SNEGSKA (reference sequence). The CDR3 is 17 residues long. Trimming removed 2 bases at V and 0 bases at J, with 17 bases between. The TCRbeta library was prepared with unique molecular identifiers. From the PCR reads, TCRdb called clonotypes with MiXCR, one entry per CDR3 protein. The sample contains hundreds of thousands of distinct CDR3 sequences, approximately 12% of which appear only once. Study results and limitations: Some patients showed high day-60 TCRbeta diversity, which derived from surviving recipient T cells and thymic progenitors. T-cell numbers and diversity, one year after transplant, stemmed largely from T cells that were newly produced.

J is TRBJ2-1 and V is TRBV20-1; possible D gene TRBD2, 6 bases. The sequencing used PBMCs, mostly from graft donor cells, collected 360 days after TCRalphabeta/CD19-depleted stem cell transplant. This sequence was found in a male patient aged 5 to 17 who had a stem cell transplant for acute myeloid leukemia, so the T cells may come from the graft donor. The CDR3 DNA follows: TGCAGTGCTAGAAAGCGGGTGCACCCTAGCTCCTACAATGAGCAGTTCTTC. It codes for CSARKRVHPSSYNEQFF.